Each of the 16 T cell receptor beta chains below was sequenced from the same sample in a study of a mutant IDH1 vaccine in newly diagnosed glioma. Only in-frame clones appear in the TCRdb table, and some are missing; sequencing was by immunoSEQ multiplex PCR. The sample yields just over 80,000 clones, around 85% seen once. Time point in this sample: week 23, last vaccination. Doses consisted of 300 ug of mutant IDH1 20-mer peptide each, paired with topical imiquimod. Their recognized antigens are unknown. The specimen was PBMCs, collected from a glioma patient whose treatment included an IDH1 peptide vaccine. The receptors were sampled from a young man with glioma. Some clones in this sample may be carry-over from other donors' samples.

V is TRBV5-1 and J is TRBJ2-1; 10 bases are shared with TRBD2. Losses at the gene ends were 4 bases for V and 4 bases for J; bases not matched to a gene: 8. CDR3 length equals 16 residues. CDR1 is SGHRS, CDR2 YFSETQ, per germline. The CDR3 bases are TGCGCCAGCAGCCCCCTAGCGGGAGTAGGTTACAATGAGCAGTTCTTC. Protein: CASSPLAGVGYNEQFF.

The J gene is TRBJ1-1, the V gene TRBV10-3; D remains ambiguous. The CDR3 consists of 14 residues. Germline values: CDR1 ENHRY, CDR2 SYGVKD. The V end was cut by 10 bases, the J end by 1 base, with 16 bases between. Here the CDR3 DNA reads TGTGCCACCACGGAAGGCCTCTCGAACACTGAAGCTTTCTTT. Its translation is CATTEGLSNTEAFF.

The rearrangement links TRBV14 to TRBJ1-6; D is perhaps TRBD1 (5 bases). This CDR3 is 16 amino acids long. Trimming took off 5 bases at V and 7 bases at J, with 18 bases between the two ends. CDR1 is SGHDN and CDR2 is FVKESK in the germline V gene. DNA for the CDR3: TGTGCCAGCAGCGTCCGCCGGGACGGACTAAATTCACCCCTCCACTTT. As protein: CASSVRRDGLNSPLHF.

The rearrangement links TRBV19 to TRBJ2-3; D might be TRBD2 (5 bases). The CDR3 sequence is 15 residues long. Trimming took 3 bases from V and 1 from J, leaving 11 bases between them. Germline V lookup: CDR1 LNHDA, CDR2 SQIVND (reference sequence). CDR3 bases: TGTGCCAGTAGTATTACGGGGAGCCGCACAGATACGCAGTATTTT. Protein product: CASSITGSRTDTQYF.

The rearrangement joins TRBV18 to TRBJ1-1; possible D gene TRBD1, 6 bases. Germline V gene sequence: CDR1 KGHSH, CDR2 LQKENI. The germline V and J ends were trimmed by 4 bases and 6 bases, with 15 bases remaining between them. This CDR3 is built from 14 residues. The CDR3 DNA sequence: TGTGCCAGCTCACGCGACAGGCAAGAGCCTGAAGCTTTCTTT. Translation gives CASSRDRQEPEAFF.

J is TRBJ1-1 and V is TRBV2, with TRBD1 identical over 9 bases. The trim removed 6 bases at V and 6 bases at J, leaving 20 bases unmatched. The germline gives CDR1 SNHLY, CDR2 FYNNEI. CDR3 length: 18 residues. CDR3 coding DNA: TGTGCCAGCAGCCTCTCCCGGGACAGGGTCGCGGGGGAGCCTGAAGCTTTCTTT. Translated: CASSLSRDRVAGEPEAFF.

This rearrangement joins TRBV4-1 to TRBJ1-1; no clear D gene. V was cut by 4 bases and J by 3 bases, with 15 bases left in between. The CDR3 consists of 15 residues. CDR1 and CDR2 (germline): MGHRA, YSYEKL. CDR3 coding DNA: TGCGCCAGCAGCCGAAGTCAGAAGGTTGACACTGAAGCTTTCTTT. It is translated as CASSRSQKVDTEAFF.

V and J are TRBV14 and TRBJ2-5, with D unclear. This CDR3 has 15 amino acids. CDR1 SGHDN and CDR2 FVKESK come from the germline V gene. V was cut by 3 bases and J by 8 bases, with 19 bases left in between. DNA of the CDR3: TGTGCCAGCAGCCATCTTTCCTCGGACCGGGCAACCCAGTACTTC. Residues: CASSHLSSDRATQYF.

The V call is TRBV5-6, the J call TRBJ2-5; 8 bases fit TRBD1. Germline CDR1 is SGHDT and CDR2 is YYEEEE. V lost 1 base to trimming and J lost 4 bases; unmatched junction nucleotides: 6. The CDR3 runs 15 residues. The CDR3 DNA reads TGTGCCAGCAGCTTGAGGACAGGGCGAGGAGAGACCCAGTACTTC. Protein: CASSLRTGRGETQYF.

V gene TRBV4-2 combines with J gene TRBJ1-5, with no clear D. Germline V gives CDR1 LGHNA, CDR2 YNFKEQ. Trimming removed 1 base at V and 4 bases at J, with 5 bases between. The CDR3 runs 13 residues. The CDR3 DNA reads TGTGCCAGCAGCCAAGGGGATAATCAGCCCCAGCATTTT. Translated, it gives CASSQGDNQPQHF.

J is TRBJ2-1 and V is TRBV7-9; 13 nucleotides line up with TRBD2. The V and J ends lost 5 bases and 6 bases, in that order; junction bases with no gene match: 10. CDR3 length: 17 residues. The germline V gene has CDR1 SEHNR and CDR2 FQNEAQ (reference sequence). The CDR3 nucleotides are TGTGCCAGCAGCGACGGGACTAGCGGGGTTATCGGCAATGAGCAGTTCTTC. Residues: CASSDGTSGVIGNEQFF. Based on the CDR3 plus reference TRBV7-9 and TRBJ2-1, the full variable domain is DTGVSQNPRHKITKRGQNVTFRCDPISEHNRLYWYRQTLGQGPEFLTYFQNEAQLEKSRLLSDRFSAERPKGSFSTLEIQRTEQGDSAMYLCASSDGTSGVIGNEQFFGPGTRLTVL.

This sequence joins TRBV7-6 and TRBJ2-6; TRBD1 agrees at 7 bases. The CDR3 covers 18 residues. Germline V gives CDR1 SGHVS, CDR2 FNYEAQ. V lost 2 bases, J lost 2 bases, and 9 bases stayed unmatched. CDR3 sequence (DNA): TGTGCCAGCAGCTTATTTGGACAGGTCCTGCCTGGGGCCAACGTCCTGACTTTC. Translating it yields CASSLFGQVLPGANVLTF.

This clone was counted a single time. The chain is built from TRBV5-1 and TRBJ1-2, with D tentatively TRBD1 (6 bases). Germline V gene data show CDR1 as SGHRS and CDR2 as YFSETQ. Trimming took 5 bases from V and 0 from J, leaving 23 bases between them. The CDR3 spans 18 residues. The CDR3 sequence is CASSQDRLTGPSNYGYTF. The CDR3 DNA sequence: TGCGCCAGCAGTCAGGACAGACTCACCGGTCCTTCTAACTATGGCTACACCTTC.

The rearrangement joins TRBV28 to TRBJ1-2; D remains unclear. CDR1 and CDR2 (germline): MDHEN, SYDVKM. The CDR3 contains 12 residues. V gave up 5 bases and J gave up 8 bases, with 12 bases separating them. In DNA, the CDR3 is TGTGCCAGCAGTGAGGGTCCGAGGGGCTACACCTTC. This sequence encodes CASSEGPRGYTF.

This clone has just one count. V gene TRBV9 combines with J gene TRBJ1-4; D unresolved. CDR1 is SGDLS and CDR2 is YYNGEE in the germline V gene. The germline V and J ends were trimmed by 2 bases and 0 bases, with 5 bases remaining between them. The CDR3 extends over 14 amino acids. CDR3 amino acids: CASSVEATNEKLFF. The CDR3 DNA is TGTGCCAGCAGCGTGGAAGCAACTAATGAAAAACTGTTTTTT. The complete variable domain, with remaining parts taken from reference TRBV9 and TRBJ1-4, reads DSGVTQTPKHLITATGQRVTLRCSPRSGDLSVYWYQQSLDQGLQFLIQYYNGEERAKGNILERFSAQQFPDLHSELNLSSLELGDSALYFCASSVEATNEKLFFGSGTQLSVL.

This clone was counted only a few times. This chain connects TRBV6-1 to TRBJ1-1, with D unclear. The V and J ends lost 2 bases and 2 bases respectively, with 9 bases between them. Per the germline V gene, CDR1 is MNHNS and CDR2 is SASEGT. The CDR3 runs 14 residues. CDR3 coding DNA: TGTGCCAGCAGTGAACACAGCCTAAACACTGAAGCTTTCTTT. This sequence encodes CASSEHSLNTEAFF.